The present entry profiles one TCR beta chain with its context. TCRdb's table, derived via immunoSEQ multiplex PCR, lists solely in-frame clones and lacks some. In the table there are 44,000 or so clones, just over 90% of which are singletons. This sample stems from a study of OX40 agonist ivuxolimab in advanced cancers. Study context: Patients with hepatocellular carcinoma, melanoma, renal cell or head and neck cancer made up the dose-escalation patients. A mean age of about 56 years, range about 23 to 80, was recorded, and approximately 80% were male.

Per germline, CDR1 SEHNR and CDR2 FQNEAQ (reference sequence). V shed 5 bases and J shed 4 bases, with 17 bases lying between them. The CDR3 is 15 amino acids. This chain joins TRBV7-9 and TRBJ2-5; possibly TRBD1 or TRBD2 for D (7 bases each). The sequencing used CD4+ or CD8+ T cells sorted from blood, collected in a trial of the OX40 agonist ivuxolimab. The receptor comes from an adult with an advanced solid tumor such as melanoma, head and neck, liver or kidney cancer. CDR3 amino acids: CASSQQGGAAETQYF. The DNA for the CDR3 is TGTGCCAGCAGCCAGCAGGGGGGGGCGGCAGAGACCCAGTACTTC.